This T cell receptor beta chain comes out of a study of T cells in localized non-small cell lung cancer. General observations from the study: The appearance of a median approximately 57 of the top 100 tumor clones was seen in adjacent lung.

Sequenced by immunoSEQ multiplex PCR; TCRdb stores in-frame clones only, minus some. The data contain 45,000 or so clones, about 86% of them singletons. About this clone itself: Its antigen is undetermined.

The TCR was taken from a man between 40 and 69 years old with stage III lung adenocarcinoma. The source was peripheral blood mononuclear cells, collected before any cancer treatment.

The CDR3 reads CASSQMTGYYTDTQYF. As DNA, the CDR3 is TGTGCCAGCAGCCAGATGACTGGATACTACACAGATACGCAGTATTTT. This rearrangement joins TRBV14 to TRBJ2-3, with unresolved D. Germline assignment: CDR1 SGHDN and CDR2 FVKESK. Trimming shortened V by 3 bases and J by 2 bases, and 15 bases separated the two germline ends. This CDR3 region has 16 residues.